This passage covers 30 T cell receptor beta chains from one sample sequenced in a study of regulatory T cells in long-lasting Graves disease. Libraries of TCR beta came from iRepertoire HTBI primers plus Arm-PCR of CDR3 regions. Using its own MiXCR run on the multiplex PCR reads, TCRdb lists one record per CDR3 protein. This sample carries about 460,000 distinct CDR3 sequences, around 13% of them seen once, and the ten largest clones take under 20%. Described time point: newly diagnosed GD, antithyroid drugs for less than 3 months. TCR sequences were obtained from RNA taken from PBMCs. This same sample was also part of a study on T cells in Graves' hyperthyroidism and ophthalmopathy.

This specimen was peripheral blood mononuclear cells (PBMCs), taken at new diagnosis, from a patient treated with antithyroid drugs. These receptors were collected from a woman aged 45-65 years with Graves disease.

At least ten counts were recorded for this clonotype. This chain joins TRBV2 and TRBJ2-1; D possibly corresponds to TRBD2 (5 bases). The CDR3 extends over 14 amino acids. Trimming pared 7 bases from V and 1 base from J, leaving 11 bases between. Germline-derived CDR1 and CDR2 are SNHLY and FYNNEI. This CDR3 is CASNPGLSYNEQFF. CDR3 in DNA: TGTGCCAGCAACCCGGGATTATCCTACAATGAGCAGTTCTTC.

The chain employs TRBV4-2 and TRBJ1-2; D ambiguous. CDR3 length: 14 residues. Germline CDR1 LGHNA, CDR2 YNFKEQ. V was clipped by 0 bases and J by 2 bases, with 7 bases between them. The CDR3: CASSQEASNYGYTF. In DNA, the CDR3 is TGTGCCAGCAGCCAAGAGGCCAGCAACTATGGCTACACCTTC.

The chain has TRBV18 and TRBJ2-5; no reliable D call. The germline gives CDR1 KGHSH, CDR2 LQKENI. This CDR3 is 16 amino acids long. Trimming left V 0 bases short and J 2 bases short, with 13 bases between. The CDR3 sequence: CASSPPGLRKQETQYF. The CDR3 DNA reads as TGTGCCAGCTCACCACCGGGCCTACGCAAACAAGAGACCCAGTACTTC.

This clonotype showed up many times. This chain connects TRBV7-9 to TRBJ2-5, with D possibly being TRBD2 (6 bases). V was pared by 6 bases and J by 1 base, with 12 bases between. From germline, CDR1 is SEHNR and CDR2 FQNEAQ (reference sequence). The CDR3 runs to 14 residues. The CDR3 sequence is CASSRNSGQETQYF. The CDR3 coding sequence is TGTGCCAGCAGTCGTAATAGCGGCCAAGAGACCCAGTACTTC. The full variable domain, its missing parts supplied by reference TRBV7-9 and TRBJ2-5, is DTGVSQNPRHKITKRGQNVTFRCDPISEHNRLYWYRQTLGQGPEFLTYFQNEAQLEKSRLLSDRFSAERPKGSFSTLEIQRTEQGDSAMYLCASSRNSGQETQYFGPGTRLLVL.

Only a few counts were recorded for this clonotype. The gene calls are TRBV28 and TRBJ2-2; D perhaps matches TRBD2 (6 bases). Per the germline V gene, CDR1 is MDHEN and CDR2 is SYDVKM. This CDR3 region has 15 residues. Trimming took off 3 bases at V and 0 bases at J, with 8 bases between the two ends. Here the CDR3 reads CASSFRDSNTGELFF. The DNA for the CDR3 is TGTGCCAGCAGTTTTAGGGACTCGAACACCGGGGAGCTGTTTTTT.

This clonotype was seen more than once but under ten times. The chain combines TRBV6-2 or TRBV6-3 with TRBJ2-3, with TRBD2 as a possible D gene (6 bases). CDR3 length: 17 amino acids. V gave up 0 bases and J gave up 2 bases, with 15 bases separating them. Germline lookup yields CDR1 MNHEY and CDR2 SVGEGT. As DNA, the CDR3 is TGTGCCAGCAGTTACTCCGGTCGCGGGGCACCCACAGATACGCAGTATTTT. Translated, it gives CASSYSGRGAPTDTQYF.

This clonotype came up a few times. V and J are TRBV6-5 and TRBJ1-2, with 7 positions matching TRBD1. V lost 2 bases and J lost 6; bases outside the gene matches: 12. The CDR3 loop spans 16 amino acids. Per germline, CDR1 MNHEY and CDR2 SVGAGI. CDR3 nucleotides: TGTGCCAGCAGTTACGAACGGACAGGTTCAAGGGATGGCTACACCTTC. Its protein product is CASSYERTGSRDGYTF.

This clonotype was seen many times. This chain uses TRBV28 with TRBJ1-2, with a tentative D call TRBD1 (5 bases). Germline CDR1 and CDR2: MDHEN and SYDVKM. The length of the CDR3 is 12 residues. V gave up 5 bases and J gave up 7 bases, with 11 bases separating them. DNA of the CDR3: TGTGCCAGCAGTCAGGGACCTCGTGGCTACACCTTC. Encoded protein: CASSQGPRGYTF.

This clonotype showed up just a few times. The chain has TRBV5-1 and TRBJ2-2; 9 bases are a match to TRBD1. After removal of 3 bases from V and 3 bases from J, the junction contained 3 bases not matched to a gene. The CDR3 runs 15 residues. Germline V lookup: CDR1 SGHRS, CDR2 YFSETQ. The CDR3 DNA reads TGCGCCAGCAGCTGGTGGACAGGGGACACCGGGGAGCTGTTTTTT. It encodes CASSWWTGDTGELFF.

This clonotype turned up a few times. The chain is built from TRBV6-1 and TRBJ1-1; D unclear. The CDR3 runs 12 residues. From germline, CDR1 is MNHNS and CDR2 SASEGT. V shed 5 bases and J shed 4 bases, with 8 bases lying between them. The CDR3 DNA is TGTGCCAGCAGTAAGAGGTTCACTGAAGCTTTCTTT. Translating gives CASSKRFTEAFF.

This clonotype was counted at least ten times. The chain employs TRBV28 and TRBJ1-1; no reliable D call. Germline lookup yields CDR1 MDHEN and CDR2 SYDVKM. The CDR3 consists of 14 residues. The V end lost 4 bases, the J end lost 0 bases, and 9 bases lay between the germline ends. The CDR3 DNA reads as TGTGCCAGCAGTTCACCCCGGATGAACACTGAAGCTTTCTTT. This encodes CASSSPRMNTEAFF. Based on the CDR3 plus reference TRBV28 and TRBJ1-1, the full variable domain is DVKVTQSSRYLVKRTGEKVFLECVQDMDHENMFWYRQDPGLGLRLIYFSYDVKMKEKGDIPEGYSVSREKKERFSLILESASTNQTSMYLCASSSPRMNTEAFFGQGTRLTVV.

Notes on this clonotype: Being one base from a much bigger clone, this may be a read error. This rearrangement joins TRBV6-5 to TRBJ2-4; TRBD1 matches at 8 bases. This CDR3 has 15 residues. Germline CDR1 is MNHEY and CDR2 is SVGAGI. The ends lost 4 bases at V and 8 bases at J; junction bases unmatched: 10. CDR3 amino acids: CASSLYRGLRDIQYF. The CDR3 nucleotides read TGTGCCAGCAGTTTATACAGGGGGTTGAGGGACATTCAGTACTTC.

This clonotype came up many times. The CDR3 is CASSEESALNLGPQHF. CDR3 coding DNA: TGTGCCAGCAGTGAAGAGTCCGCTCTTAACTTGGGGCCCCAGCATTTT. This chain uses TRBV2 with TRBJ1-5, with D uncertain. Per germline, CDR1 SNHLY and CDR2 FYNNEI. V was trimmed by 1 base and J by 9 bases, leaving 19 bases between them. This CDR3 is built from 16 residues.

This clonotype was seen repeatedly, ten times or more. This CDR3 reads CASRRTSGRALPSQETQYF. The CDR3 nucleotides are TGCGCCAGCCGCCGGACTAGCGGGAGGGCCCTCCCTAGTCAAGAGACCCAGTACTTC. The chain combines TRBV10-2 with TRBJ2-5, with 15 bases identical to TRBD2. After removal of 8 bases from V and 2 bases from J, the junction contained 15 bases not matched to a gene. The CDR3 is 19 amino acids. Germline loops: CDR1 WSHSY, CDR2 SAAADI.

This clonotype came up many times. J is TRBJ2-1 and V is TRBV5-1, with a weak D call TRBD2 (7 bases). The CDR3 consists of 18 residues. Trimming took 4 bases from V and 0 from J, leaving 20 bases between them. Germline V gene lookup returns CDR1 SGHRS and CDR2 YFSETQ. CDR3 residues: CASSPPRGAGDSYNEQFF. CDR3 DNA sequence: TGCGCCAGCAGCCCGCCCCGGGGGGCGGGAGACTCCTACAATGAGCAGTTCTTC.

In this sample, this clonotype turned up a few times. The chain is built from TRBV19 and TRBJ1-1; D possibly corresponds to TRBD1 (6 bases). The germline CDR1 and CDR2 sequences are LNHDA and SQIVND (reference sequence). V was clipped by 3 bases and J by 0 bases, with 8 bases between them. The CDR3 length is 14 residues. In nucleotides, the CDR3 is TGTGCCAGTAGTATTAGGGGGTTGAACACTGAAGCTTTCTTT. This codes for CASSIRGLNTEAFF.

The rearrangement links TRBV7-8 to TRBJ2-7, with 10 bases that match TRBD1. In germline, CDR1 is SGHVS, CDR2 FQNEAQ. V dropped 5 bases and J dropped 0; count of bases not matched to a gene: 10. The CDR3 contains 17 residues. This CDR3 is CASSVLPGTGVSYEQYF. The CDR3 nucleotides are TGTGCCAGCAGCGTCTTACCTGGGACAGGGGTCTCCTACGAGCAGTACTTC. The full variable domain, its missing parts supplied by reference TRBV7-8 and TRBJ2-7, is GAGVSQSPRYKVAKRGQDVALRCDPISGHVSLFWYQQALGQGPEFLTYFQNEAQLDKSGLPSDRFFAERPEGSVSTLKIQRTQQEDSAVYLCASSVLPGTGVSYEQYFGPGTRLTVT.

This clonotype was detected many times. The V and J genes are TRBV27 and TRBJ2-3; D gene ambiguous. Germline loops: CDR1 MNHEY, CDR2 SMNVEV (reference sequence). CDR3 size: 12 residues. V was trimmed by 1 base and J by 7 bases, leaving 6 bases between them. The CDR3 region is CASSLYGNTQYF. The CDR3 DNA follows: TGTGCCAGCAGTTTATACGGCAATACGCAGTATTTT.

This clonotype has at least ten counts. The gene calls are TRBV5-1 and TRBJ2-1, with 11 bases that match TRBD2. The V segment lost 3 bases and the J segment 0 bases; nucleotides outside the gene matches: 14. This CDR3 has 20 amino acids. CDR1 and CDR2 from the germline V gene are SGHRS and YFSETQ. This CDR3 is CASSSSPASGRKSSYNEQFF. CDR3 DNA sequence: TGCGCCAGCAGCTCATCCCCGGCTAGCGGGAGGAAGAGCTCCTACAATGAGCAGTTCTTC. Based on the CDR3 plus reference TRBV5-1 and TRBJ2-1, the full variable domain is KAGVTQTPRYLIKTRGQQVTLSCSPISGHRSVSWYQQTPGQGLQFLFEYFSETQRNKGNFPGRFSGRQFSNSRSEMNVSTLELGDSALYLCASSSSPASGRKSSYNEQFFGPGTRLTVL.

In regard to this clonotype: Relative to the germline gene, one junction end is altered; a read error may explain this. This chain uses TRBV19 with TRBJ2-5, with 7 bases lining up with TRBD1. CDR3 size: 16 residues. Germline-derived CDR1 and CDR2 are LNHDA and SQIVND (reference sequence). CDR3 residues: CVSSRGTGAAEETQYF. The CDR3 DNA reads TGTGTCAGTAGTAGGGGAACAGGGGCGGCCGAAGAGACCCAGTACTTC.

This clonotype occurred a few times. This chain links TRBV10-2 with TRBJ1-4, with D maybe TRBD1 (6 bases). CDR1 is WSHSY and CDR2 is SAAADI in the germline V gene. Trimming shortened V by 6 bases and J by 0 bases, and 11 bases separated the two germline ends. This CDR3 is 15 amino acids long. CDR3 nucleotide sequence: TGCGCCAGCAGCGGACAGCGAGCAACTAATGAAAAACTGTTTTTT. Protein: CASSGQRATNEKLFF.

This clonotype has just a few counts. A single base separates this from a much larger clone, so it may be a read error. The V gene is TRBV11-2, the J gene TRBJ2-7; 7 nucleotides line up with TRBD2. CDR3 length equals 15 residues. Germline CDR1 reads SGHAT; CDR2 reads FQNNGV. Written as DNA, the CDR3 is TGTGCCGGCAGATCAGGCCGCAGGGAGGGCTACGAGCAGTACTTC. Amino acid sequence: CAGRSGRREGYEQYF.

The chain is built from TRBV20-1 and TRBJ1-4; 12 positions agree with TRBD1. V shed 4 bases and J 4 bases; nucleotides not matched to a gene: 7. This CDR3 has 16 residues. Looked up from germline, CDR1 is DFQATT and CDR2 is SNEGSKA (reference sequence). CDR3 DNA: TGCAGTGCTACCGGGACAGGGGGCAGTCTTAATGAAAAACTGTTTTTT. This encodes CSATGTGGSLNEKLFF.

This clonotype has ten or more counts. J is TRBJ1-4 and V is TRBV11-2; D possibly corresponds to TRBD1 (5 bases). CDR1 is SGHAT and CDR2 is FQNNGV in the germline V gene. Deletions cut 3 bases from V and 3 bases from J, with 17 bases between. The CDR3 consists of 17 residues. CDR3: CASSLWWGGEANEKLFF. CDR3 bases: TGTGCCAGCAGCTTGTGGTGGGGCGGTGAGGCTAATGAAAAACTGTTTTTT.

This clonotype was observed many times. The chain uses TRBV5-1 and TRBJ1-1, with 10 nucleotides matching TRBD1. The CDR3 totals 14 residues. The germline V gene has CDR1 SGHRS and CDR2 YFSETQ. After removal of 4 bases from V and 7 bases from J, the junction contained 7 bases not matched to a gene. CDR3 region: CASSQGQGIDEAFF. As DNA, the CDR3 is TGCGCCAGCAGCCAGGGACAGGGGATTGATGAAGCTTTCTTT.

This clonotype was seen more than once but under ten times. V and J are TRBV18 and TRBJ2-7; the match to TRBD1 covers 11 bases. Germline lookup yields CDR1 KGHSH and CDR2 LQKENI. The CDR3 covers 17 residues. The J segment lost 0 bases and the V segment lost 0 bases, leaving 4 bases of the junction unmatched. CDR3 DNA sequence: TGTGCCAGCTCACCACCCTCTGGGACAGGGGGCTCCTACGAGCAGTACTTC. Translation: CASSPPSGTGGSYEQYF.

This clonotype turned up a few times. The rearrangement links TRBV28 to TRBJ1-3; 9 bases align to TRBD1. The CDR3 is 15 residues long. Trimming removed 6 bases from V and 3 bases from J; junction bases left unmatched: 6. From germline, CDR1 is MDHEN and CDR2 SYDVKM. In DNA form, the CDR3 reads TGTGCCAGCAGATTACAGGGGGCGCGTGGAAACACCATATATTTT. This gives the protein CASRLQGARGNTIYF.

This clonotype was seen at least ten times. The V gene is TRBV20-1, the J gene TRBJ2-5; 11 positions match TRBD2. J lost 4 bases, V lost 6 bases, and 10 bases had no gene match. Looked up from germline, CDR1 is DFQATT and CDR2 is SNEGSKA (reference sequence). The CDR3 loop spans 15 amino acids. CDR3 region: CSARHSGRVGETQYF. For the CDR3, the DNA is TGCAGTGCAAGACATAGCGGGAGGGTGGGAGAGACCCAGTACTTC.

This clonotype was seen a handful of times. The CDR3 reads CARTGAGLNTGELFF. CDR3 sequence (DNA): TGTGCCAGAACTGGGGCGGGATTGAACACCGGGGAGCTGTTTTTT. The chain joins TRBV30 to TRBJ2-2, with a tentative D call TRBD2 (6 bases). CDR3 length: 15 amino acids. Germline CDR1 and CDR2: GTSNPN and SVGIG (reference sequence). V dropped 8 bases and J dropped 1 base, with 17 bases sitting between them.

There are many counts of this clonotype. DNA of the CDR3: TGTGCCAGCTCACCCCCGTTAGAGGGATCTCCTTACGAGCAGTACTTC. Residues: CASSPPLEGSPYEQYF. This chain links TRBV18 with TRBJ2-7; possibly TRBD2 for D (5 bases). Trimming shortened V by 3 bases and J by 4 bases, and 19 bases separated the two germline ends. Germline lookup yields CDR1 KGHSH and CDR2 LQKENI. This CDR3 is built from 16 residues.